This T cell receptor (beta chain) was sequenced during a study of cytomegalovirus exposure and HLA in healthy donors. As for the study in general: Falling in the Caucasian-associated ancestry cluster were about four fifths of some 400 genotyped donors. General study findings and limits: The study found most TCR sequences rare, yet found some public TCRs in many donors. Previous analysis showed most TCR beta V segments were productive about 87% or about 30% of the time. Cytomegalovirus-associated status was assigned to about 170 TCR beta chains.

Germline lookup yields CDR1 SGHTA and CDR2 FQGNSA. There are 14 residues in the CDR3. Trimming stripped 5 bases from V and 4 bases from J, with 12 bases between. As to this clone: What it binds is unknown.

Vbeta (60) and Jbeta (13) primers were used in the PCR. Profiled with immunoSEQ multiplex PCR; TCRdb holds only in-frame clones, not every one. Found here are around 91,000 clones, over 75% of them singletons; the top ten hold approximately 4.4%. The sequencing input was PBMCs. The receptor comes from a male donor in good health and CMV-seropositive. The V call is TRBV7-2, the J call TRBJ1-3; no definite D call. The CDR3 coding sequence is TGTGCCAGCAGCCCACAGCCTTCCGGAAACACCATATATTTT. Its translation: CASSPQPSGNTIYF.